This T cell receptor (beta chain) emerged from a study of human T cells and chemical hapten exposure. Study in general: Small discrepancies in pooled library volume mainly accounted for the varying TCR yields per sample. Overall study findings and caveats: Once DPC sensitization occurred, TCRs above 1 in 1000 frequency showed no change.

Time point denoted: healthy volunteer bleed at 6 weeks. Total RNA came from unfractionated whole blood. The library attached unique molecular identifiers to individual cDNA molecules. Original handling: Counts of TCRs in each sample centred on a median of around 92,000 and extended from around 24,000 to 710,000. TCRdb reanalysed the RACE reads using MiXCR and keeps one entry per CDR3 protein. Clone size and V and J calls follow TCRdb, not the original study. The data hold approximately 81,000 distinct CDR3 sequences, with under 10% observed a single time. CDR1 MDHEN and CDR2 SYDVKM come from the germline V gene. The CDR3 sequence is 17 residues long. V lost 5 bases, J lost 2 bases, and 6 bases stayed unmatched. In the case of this clonotype: Its antigen is not known.

The gene calls are TRBV28 and TRBJ2-6; 10 bases agree with TRBD1. This TCR derives from a male donor in good health. Some clones in this sample may be carry-over from other donors' samples. The specimen was whole blood. CDR3 protein: CASSNPGTGAGANVLTF. The CDR3 region has the DNA TGTGCCAGCAGTAACCCCGGGACAGGGGCTGGGGCCAACGTCCTGACTTTC.